Listed here are 31 T cell receptor beta chains from one sample, sequenced in a study of blood T cell repertoires in COVID-19 (dated by TCRdb to about 2020). Library creation used the immunoSEQ multiplex PCR assay. The table was pulled from immuneACCESS by TCRdb, which kept in-frame rearrangements only. Such tables lose some clones; where checked, under half of the loss comes from unresolved V genes, and the rest has no known cause. The table for this sample lists some 200,000 clones; about 85% of them were counted only once. Roughly 12% of the sample is taken by the ten largest. Sequenced input: peripheral blood. The origin of the receptors is a woman younger than 30 who had recovered from COVID-19.

The rearrangement links TRBV3-1 (or the pseudogene TRBV3-2) to TRBJ2-1; TRBD2 matches 7 bases. The germline CDR1 and CDR2 sequences are LGHDT and YNNKEL (reference sequence). CDR3 size: 19 residues. Trimming removed 3 bases from V and 0 bases from J; junction bases left unmatched: 14. The CDR3 DNA sequence: TGTGCCAGCAGCCATACCCCCGGACTAGGACTAAGCTCCTACAATGAGCAGTTCTTC. Protein product: CASSHTPGLGLSSYNEQFF.

V usage is TRBV19 and J usage is TRBJ2-5; 12 bases line up with TRBD2. The J segment lost 3 bases and the V segment lost 5 bases, leaving 16 bases of the junction unmatched. Looked up from germline, CDR1 is LNHDA and CDR2 is SQIVND (reference sequence). CDR3 size: 19 residues. The CDR3 is CASSPGTSGFQGVKETQYF. CDR3 sequence (DNA): TGTGCCAGTAGTCCCGGGACTAGCGGGTTTCAAGGGGTTAAAGAGACCCAGTACTTC.

The J gene is TRBJ1-4, the V gene TRBV13, with D perhaps matching TRBD1 (6 bases). Germline V gene sequence: CDR1 PRHDT, CDR2 FYEKMQ (reference sequence). The length of the CDR3 is 14 residues. V dropped 5 bases and J dropped 3 bases, with 10 bases sitting between them. CDR3 sequence (DNA): TGTGCCAGCAGCCCACAGGGATCTAATGAAAAACTGTTTTTT. Residues: CASSPQGSNEKLFF.

J is TRBJ2-3 and V is TRBV6-5; D gene unclear. Germline CDR1 is MNHEY and CDR2 is SVGAGI. There are 14 residues in the CDR3. The ends were cut back, 6 bases at V and 4 bases at J, with 14 bases in the middle. CDR3 nucleotide sequence: TGTGCCAGCAGGCCGGGTCTCACCTCAGATACGCAGTATTTT. Its protein product is CASRPGLTSDTQYF.

The chain combines TRBV19 with TRBJ2-1; 12 bases match TRBD2. The CDR3 consists of 20 residues. Germline CDR1 is LNHDA and CDR2 is SQIVND (reference sequence). V trimming: 7 bases; J trimming: 4 bases; junction bases outside the gene matches: 20. The CDR3 bases are TGTGCCAGTACCAGTAGATCTCGTCGGGGGGGGACTAGCGGGTACAATGAGCAGTTCTTC. It codes for CASTSRSRRGGTSGYNEQFF. Full variable domain (outside the CDR3, taken from reference TRBV19 and TRBJ2-1): DGGITQSPKYLFRKEGQNVTLSCEQNLNHDAMYWYRQDPGQGLRLIYYSQIVNDFQKGDIAEGYSVSREKKESFPLTVTSAQKNPTAFYLCASTSRSRRGGTSGYNEQFFGPGTRLTVL.

The chain combines TRBV29-1 with TRBJ2-7; 10 bases are a match to TRBD2. The trim removed 1 base at V and 1 base at J, leaving 16 bases unmatched. Germline V gene data show CDR1 as SQVTM and CDR2 as ANQGSEA. The CDR3 has 19 amino acids. DNA of the CDR3: TGCAGCGTTGAAGGGTTAGCGGGAGGATCGGGGGAAAAGTCCTACGAGCAGTACTTC. Encoded protein: CSVEGLAGGSGEKSYEQYF.

V usage is TRBV2 and J usage is TRBJ2-7, with 8 bases identical to TRBD1. The CDR3 is 14 residues long. V lost 5 bases and J lost 3; bases outside the gene matches: 6. Germline V gene data show CDR1 as SNHLY and CDR2 as FYNNEI. CDR3: CASSTGQAHYEQYF. The CDR3 DNA follows: TGTGCCAGCAGTACGGGACAGGCTCACTACGAGCAGTACTTC.

Concerning this clone itself: Other DNA sequences in this sample translate to the same CDR3. Here the CDR3 reads CASSGQRNTEAFF. The CDR3 DNA follows: TGTGCCAGCAGTGGACAGAGGAACACTGAAGCTTTCTTT. The chain is built from TRBV2 and TRBJ1-1; D is perhaps TRBD1 (5 bases). The V end was cut by 4 bases, the J end by 1 base, with 7 bases between. This CDR3 contains 13 residues. Germline CDR1 SNHLY, CDR2 FYNNEI. Together with reference TRBV2 and TRBJ1-1, the CDR3 gives the full variable domain: EPEVTQTPSHQVTQMGQEVILRCVPISNHLYFYWYRQILGQKVEFLVSFYNNEISEKSEIFDDQFSVERPDGSNFTLKIRSTKLEDSAMYFCASSGQRNTEAFFGQGTRLTVV.

The J gene is TRBJ1-2, the V gene TRBV11-2; 7 bases are shared with TRBD1. The V and J ends lost 1 base and 10 bases, in that order; junction bases with no gene match: 6. Germline CDR1 and CDR2: SGHAT and FQNNGV. This CDR3 spans 13 amino acids. The CDR3 DNA follows: TGTGCCAGCAGCTTAGGACAGGGATTCGACTACACCTTC. As protein: CASSLGQGFDYTF.

The chain recombines TRBV6-2 or TRBV6-3 with TRBJ2-7; D is possibly TRBD1 (5 bases). CDR3 length: 15 amino acids. The V end was cut by 6 bases, the J end by 7 bases, with 22 bases between. Germline CDR1 is MNHEY and CDR2 is SVGEGT. CDR3 amino acids: CASSKSGRLLSEQYF. The CDR3 DNA sequence: TGTGCCAGCAGCAAGTCAGGGCGGTTGCTATCGGAGCAGTACTTC.

This clone was detected once. The chain uses TRBV2 and TRBJ2-7; the D is unclear. CDR1 and CDR2 from the germline V gene are SNHLY and FYNNEI. The CDR3 spans 14 residues. With 2 bases removed from V and 2 bases from J, the gap between germline ends came to 10 bases. CDR3 sequence (DNA): TGTGCCAGCAGTGAACGCCTTGGGCCCTACGAGCAGTACTTC. Protein product: CASSERLGPYEQYF.

The chain couples TRBV30 to TRBJ1-6; the match to TRBD1 covers 8 bases. Germline CDR1 is GTSNPN and CDR2 is SVGIG (reference sequence). The CDR3 covers 13 residues. The junction had 0 bases not matched to a gene; V was cut back by 0 bases and J by 8 bases. The CDR3: CAWSVQGDSPLHF. CDR3 DNA sequence: TGTGCCTGGAGTGTACAGGGGGATTCACCCCTCCACTTT.

The rearrangement joins TRBV25-1 to TRBJ2-1; 11 bases fit TRBD2. Germline V gives CDR1 MGHDK, CDR2 SYGVNS. The CDR3 length is 16 residues. The J segment lost 3 bases and the V segment lost 3 bases, leaving 4 bases of the junction unmatched. CDR3 bases: TGTGCCAGCAGTGAGGGACTAGCGGCGATCTACAATGAGCAGTTCTTC. It translates to CASSEGLAAIYNEQFF.

The chain uses TRBV13 and TRBJ1-1, with 10 nucleotides matching TRBD1. The J segment lost 7 bases and the V segment lost 1 base, leaving 6 bases of the junction unmatched. This CDR3 is built from 15 residues. Germline CDR1 PRHDT, CDR2 FYEKMQ (reference sequence). The CDR3 region has the DNA TGTGCCAGCAGCTTAGAGACAGGGGGCCTCATTGAAGCTTTCTTT. This translates into CASSLETGGLIEAFF.

V gene TRBV20-1 combines with J gene TRBJ2-1, with 12 nucleotides matching TRBD2. The CDR3 sequence is 15 residues long. J gave up 2 bases and V 3 bases, and 2 bases lay outside the gene matches. Germline lookup yields CDR1 DFQATT and CDR2 SNEGSKA (reference sequence). CDR3 protein: CSASLAGGPYNEQFF. The CDR3 region has the DNA TGCAGTGCTAGTCTAGCGGGAGGGCCCTACAATGAGCAGTTCTTC.

This clone was observed once. CDR3 DNA: TGTGCCAGCAGTTACAGGGGACTAGCGGGAGCAGATACGCAGTATTTT. The encoded protein is CASSYRGLAGADTQYF. This chain links TRBV6-5 with TRBJ2-3, with TRBD2 matching 14 bases. Germline CDR1 and CDR2: MNHEY and SVGAGI. The CDR3 has 16 residues. V lost 2 bases, J lost 4 bases, and 2 bases stayed unmatched.

This rearrangement joins TRBV6-5 to TRBJ2-3, with 7 bases that match TRBD2. The length of the CDR3 is 15 residues. Germline CDR1 and CDR2: MNHEY and SVGAGI. With 10 bases clipped from V and 4 bases from J, the junction kept 14 bases outside the gene matches. The CDR3 spells CANRGREYNSDTQYF. CDR3 coding DNA: TGTGCCAACAGAGGGCGGGAGTACAATTCAGATACGCAGTATTTT.

The table lists this clone with a count of one. The chain links TRBV27 to TRBJ1-5; TRBD1 aligns across 8 bases. Germline V gene lookup returns CDR1 MNHEY and CDR2 SMNVEV (reference sequence). The V gene end was trimmed by 6 bases and the J gene end by 3 bases; junction bases not matched to a gene: 1. The CDR3 consists of 13 residues. CDR3 sequence (DNA): TGTGCCAGCAGGACAGGGGTCAATCAGCCCCAGCATTTT. It is translated as CASRTGVNQPQHF.

V and J are TRBV4-1 and TRBJ2-3; no clear D gene. V was trimmed by 3 bases and J by 2 bases, leaving 9 bases between them. The CDR3 totals 14 residues. From germline, CDR1 is MGHRA and CDR2 YSYEKL. Written as DNA, the CDR3 is TGCGCCAGCAGCCACCTGGAGCTCACAGATACGCAGTATTTT. The encoded protein is CASSHLELTDTQYF.

The chain uses TRBV18 and TRBJ2-1, with 7 bases that match TRBD1. The CDR3 sequence is 17 residues long. V was clipped by 1 base and J by 4 bases; unmatched bases: 10. CDR1 is KGHSH and CDR2 is LQKENI in the germline V gene. The CDR3 spells CASSPLRATGVYNEQFF. The CDR3 DNA sequence: TGTGCCAGCTCACCACTGAGGGCTACAGGGGTTTACAATGAGCAGTTCTTC. Together with reference TRBV18 and TRBJ2-1, the CDR3 gives the full variable domain: NAGVMQNPRHLVRRRGQEARLRCSPMKGHSHVYWYRQLPEEGLKFMVYLQKENIIDESGMPKERFSAEFPKEGPSILRIQQVVRGDSAAYFCASSPLRATGVYNEQFFGPGTRLTVL.

The CDR3: CASSPSSTRAGETQYF. For the CDR3, the DNA is TGTGCCAGCTCACCGTCTAGCACCAGAGCGGGAGAGACCCAGTACTTC. The chain has TRBV18 and TRBJ2-5; a weak D match, TRBD2 (6 bases). Germline CDR1 reads KGHSH; CDR2 reads LQKENI. V shed 3 bases and J shed 4 bases, with 18 bases lying between them. This CDR3 comprises 16 residues. Supplemented by reference TRBV18 and TRBJ2-5, the full variable domain reads NAGVMQNPRHLVRRRGQEARLRCSPMKGHSHVYWYRQLPEEGLKFMVYLQKENIIDESGMPKERFSAEFPKEGPSILRIQQVVRGDSAAYFCASSPSSTRAGETQYFGPGTRLLVL.

J is TRBJ2-1 and V is TRBV4-3; TRBD2 agrees at 9 bases. V lost 0 bases and J lost 0; bases outside the gene matches: 15. In germline, CDR1 is LGHNA, CDR2 YSLEER. This CDR3 is 21 amino acids long. DNA for the CDR3: TGCGCCAGCAGCCAAGATCTTCCTCGCGGGGGGGGGCCTAGCTCCTACAATGAGCAGTTCTTC. Protein sequence: CASSQDLPRGGGPSSYNEQFF.

This clone appeared once. The chain's CDR3 is CASGLAGLAGDEQFF. CDR3 DNA sequence: TGTGCTAGTGGTTTGGCGGGACTAGCGGGCGATGAGCAGTTCTTC. V is TRBV12-5 and J is TRBJ2-1; 12 bases align to TRBD2. This CDR3 contains 15 residues. Germline CDR1 reads LGHNT; CDR2 reads FRNRAP. Trimming at V came to 1 base and at J to 8 bases, leaving 3 bases not matched to a gene.

This rearrangement joins TRBV20-1 to TRBJ2-1; D perhaps matches TRBD2 (6 bases). The CDR3 length is 15 residues. Germline CDR1 DFQATT, CDR2 SNEGSKA (reference sequence). The V and J ends lost 3 bases and 7 bases respectively, with 19 bases between them. The CDR3 sequence is CSASFAGSWFNEQFF. CDR3 DNA: TGCAGTGCTAGTTTCGCGGGAAGTTGGTTTAATGAGCAGTTCTTC.

The V and J genes are TRBV5-1 and TRBJ2-1; the match to TRBD1 covers 10 bases. The ends lost 0 bases at V and 8 bases at J; junction bases unmatched: 5. This CDR3 is 15 amino acids long. Per the germline V gene, CDR1 is SGHRS and CDR2 is YFSETQ. CDR3 bases: TGCGCCAGCAGCTTGGAGAGGACAGGGGGGCATGAGCAGTTCTTC. Translating it yields CASSLERTGGHEQFF. The whole variable domain, remainder taken from reference TRBV5-1 and TRBJ2-1, is KAGVTQTPRYLIKTRGQQVTLSCSPISGHRSVSWYQQTPGQGLQFLFEYFSETQRNKGNFPGRFSGRQFSNSRSEMNVSTLELGDSALYLCASSLERTGGHEQFFGPGTRLTVL.

The rearrangement uses TRBV7-9 and TRBJ1-1, with D tentatively TRBD1 (5 bases). V was trimmed by 5 bases and J by 4 bases, leaving 11 bases between them. The CDR3 is made up of 13 amino acids. The germline gives CDR1 SEHNR, CDR2 FQNEAQ (reference sequence). The CDR3 spells CASSQGGSTEAFF. The DNA for the CDR3 is TGTGCCAGCAGCCAGGGTGGTTCCACTGAAGCTTTCTTT.

This sequence joins TRBV4-3 and TRBJ1-2; D is unclear. Germline CDR1 LGHNA, CDR2 YSLEER. Trimming removed 1 base from V and 1 base from J, with 16 bases in between. The CDR3 is 17 residues long. The CDR3 spells CASSQGAKYSLNYGYTF. The CDR3 DNA follows: TGCGCCAGCAGCCAAGGAGCAAAGTACAGCCTTAACTATGGCTACACCTTC.

The gene calls are TRBV5-6 and TRBJ2-7; a possible D gene is TRBD1 (5 bases). Trimming removed 2 bases at V and 0 bases at J, with 9 bases between. From germline, CDR1 is SGHDT and CDR2 YYEEEE. CDR3 size: 14 residues. CDR3 DNA: TGTGCCAGCAGCTTTGACAGAAGCTCCTACGAGCAGTACTTC. Its translation is CASSFDRSSYEQYF.

The genes are TRBV18 and TRBJ1-3, with 8 nucleotides matching TRBD1. Germline V lookup: CDR1 KGHSH, CDR2 LQKENI. Trimming removed 3 bases from V and 2 bases from J; junction bases left unmatched: 3. CDR3 length equals 15 residues. This CDR3 reads CASSPRQGTGNTIYF. The CDR3 DNA follows: TGTGCCAGCTCACCGAGACAGGGGACTGGAAACACCATATATTTT.

The J gene is TRBJ2-7, the V gene TRBV2; possible D gene TRBD1, 5 bases. Per the germline V gene, CDR1 is SNHLY and CDR2 is FYNNEI. V was pared by 3 bases and J by 3 bases, with 12 bases between. The CDR3 has 14 amino acids. CDR3 nucleotides: TGTGCCAGCAGTGAGAGAGTCGACAGCTACGAGCAGTACTTC. Translation gives CASSERVDSYEQYF.

This rearrangement joins TRBV18 to TRBJ2-3, with 7 bases identical to TRBD1. This CDR3 is built from 14 residues. The ends lost 9 bases at V and 4 bases at J; junction bases unmatched: 10. Germline V gene lookup returns CDR1 KGHSH and CDR2 LQKENI. CDR3 nucleotide sequence: TGTGCCAGTTGTTTACAGGGGTACCCAGATACGCAGTATTTT. This sequence encodes CASCLQGYPDTQYF.